This record concerns one TCR beta chain sequence. This entry is derived from a study of CD8 T cells in Susac syndrome. Sequencing of TCR beta drew on CD8+ and CD4+ T cells from blood. Control patients had untreated stable or active relapsing-remitting multiple sclerosis by revised McDonald criteria. It was negative isolation that provided the CD8+ and CD4+ T cells, whereas TEMRA cells were enriched by FACS. The germline V gene has CDR1 SGHAT and CDR2 FQNNGV. Trimming cost V 7 bases and J 10 bases; bases outside gene matches: 17. The CDR3 length is 16 residues. Reverse transcription of roughly 0.5 to 1 ug RNA used random hexamers. Across 54 Vbeta and 13 Jbeta, immunoSEQ multiplex PCR amplified TCR beta CDR3. From the immunoSEQ multiplex PCR reads, TCRdb called clonotypes with MiXCR, one entry per CDR3 protein. The table lists some 300,000 distinct CDR3 sequences, about 89% of them singletons.

Sequenced: CD8+ T cells from PBMCs. The V call is TRBV11-2, the J call TRBJ2-1, with 9 bases lining up with TRBD2. The sequence derives from a human donor with multiple sclerosis. The CDR3 DNA reads TGTGCCAGCACCCTTATGGGTCTAGCGGGATCAGGCGAGCAGTTCTTC. Translated: CASTLMGLAGSGEQFF.